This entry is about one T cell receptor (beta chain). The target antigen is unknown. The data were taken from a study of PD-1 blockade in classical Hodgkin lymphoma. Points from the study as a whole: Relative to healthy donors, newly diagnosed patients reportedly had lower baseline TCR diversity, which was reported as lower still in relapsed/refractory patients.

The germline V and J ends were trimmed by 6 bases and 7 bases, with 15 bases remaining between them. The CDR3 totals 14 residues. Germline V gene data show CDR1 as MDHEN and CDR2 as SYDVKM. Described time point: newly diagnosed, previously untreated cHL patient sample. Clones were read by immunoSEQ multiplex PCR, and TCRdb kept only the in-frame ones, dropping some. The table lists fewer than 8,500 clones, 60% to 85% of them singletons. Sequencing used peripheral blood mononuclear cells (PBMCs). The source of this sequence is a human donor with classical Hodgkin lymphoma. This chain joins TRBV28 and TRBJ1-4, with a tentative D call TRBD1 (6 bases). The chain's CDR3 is CASRYQGRSEKLFF. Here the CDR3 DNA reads TGTGCCAGCAGATATCAGGGGAGGAGTGAAAAACTGTTTTTT.